These 10 T cell receptor beta chains share one sample of origin, sequenced in a study of metastatic and nonmetastatic thyroid tumors. TCRdb re-processed the PCR reads through MiXCR. Found here are 15,000 to 20,000 clones, roughly 24% of them singletons; the top ten hold less than 11%. Each patient came to thyroid surgery without any prior treatment (of any kind). Sequences were obtained from adjacent normal tissue. The receptor source for this set is a female donor with papillary thyroid cancer or a benign thyroid nodule (not recorded which). Some clones in this sample may be carry-over from other donors' samples.

There are a few counts of this clone. This CDR3 is also generated by other DNA sequences in the sample. The J gene is TRBJ2-7, the V gene TRBV6-5; D assignment may be TRBD1 or TRBD2 (6 bases each). Germline V CDR1 and CDR2: MNHEY, SVGAGI. This CDR3 has 13 amino acids. V lost 1 base and J 9 bases, leaving 13 bases between the germline ends. CDR3 DNA sequence: TGTGCCAGCAGTTACTTGGGTGGGGGGCCGCAGTACTTC. It specifies CASSYLGGGPQYF.

The chain couples TRBV15 to TRBJ2-1; D is unclear. V dropped 0 bases and J dropped 2 bases, with 8 bases sitting between them. Per the germline V gene, CDR1 is LNHNV and CDR2 is YYDKDF (reference sequence). CDR3 length: 15 residues. The CDR3 loop reads CATSRDAGAYNEQFF. The CDR3 bases are TGTGCCACCAGCAGAGATGCTGGGGCCTACAATGAGCAGTTCTTC.

The V and J genes are TRBV9 and TRBJ2-2, with unresolved D. Trimming shortened V by 3 bases and J by 7 bases, and 7 bases separated the two germline ends. CDR3 length equals 12 residues. Germline CDR1 and CDR2: SGDLS and YYNGEE. CDR3 region: CASSGRGGELFF. DNA for the CDR3: TGTGCCAGCAGCGGGAGAGGCGGGGAGCTGTTTTTT.

Concerning this clone: This sample also contains other DNA sequences that code for the same CDR3. The chain couples TRBV11-2 to TRBJ2-2, with TRBD1 matching over 9 bases. The CDR3 is 14 residues long. With V trimmed by 6 bases and J by 6 bases, 5 bases remained unmatched. Germline V gene sequence: CDR1 SGHAT, CDR2 FQNNGV. The CDR3 protein is CASSTRQGAGELFF. CDR3 nucleotide sequence: TGTGCCAGCAGTACCCGACAGGGGGCCGGGGAGCTGTTTTTT.

The V and J genes are TRBV20-1 and TRBJ2-1; 7 nucleotides align to TRBD2. The junction had 12 bases not matched to a gene; V was cut back by 0 bases and J by 10 bases. CDR1 and CDR2 (germline): DFQATT, SNEGSKA (reference sequence). The CDR3 runs to 15 residues. CDR3 bases: TGCAGTGCTAGAGATCCAGGTAGCGGGCCCTTAGAGCAGTTCTTC. Amino acids: CSARDPGSGPLEQFF.

The rearrangement uses TRBV11-3 and TRBJ2-3; 12 positions agree with TRBD2. V lost 1 base, J lost 5 bases, and 13 bases stayed unmatched. CDR3 size: 19 residues. The germline V gene encodes CDR1 SGHNT and CDR2 YENEEA. This CDR3 reads CASSLVVTSGSRAQDTQYF. CDR3 nucleotide sequence: TGTGCCAGCAGCTTAGTCGTGACTAGCGGGAGTCGGGCACAAGATACGCAGTATTTT.

This clone was observed a handful of times. V gene TRBV12-5 combines with J gene TRBJ1-6; 8 bases map to TRBD1. This CDR3 has 15 residues. Losses at the gene ends were 2 bases for V and 10 bases for J; bases not matched to a gene: 7. The germline gives CDR1 LGHNT, CDR2 FRNRAP. The CDR3 nucleotides are TGTGCTAGTGGTTTGACAGGGGGATTCGGATCACCCCTCCACTTT. Protein sequence: CASGLTGGFGSPLHF.

The chain joins TRBV2 to TRBJ2-1; D unclear. The length of the CDR3 is 13 residues. The germline V gene has CDR1 SNHLY and CDR2 FYNNEI. V was cut by 3 bases and J by 9 bases, with 12 bases left in between. The CDR3 DNA sequence: TGTGCCAGCAGTGACCGTAGGATGAGTGAGCAGTTCTTC. Translating gives CASSDRRMSEQFF.

The genes are TRBV15 and TRBJ1-3; the D is unclear. Germline CDR1 is LNHNV and CDR2 is YYDKDF (reference sequence). CDR3 length: 15 amino acids. Trimming cost V 0 bases and J 1 base, with 7 bases left between them. Here the CDR3 reads CATSRDAGSGNTIYF. For the CDR3, the DNA is TGTGCCACCAGCAGAGATGCGGGGTCTGGAAACACCATATATTTT.

V usage is TRBV20-1 and J usage is TRBJ1-2; 9 bases are a match to TRBD1. The CDR3 extends over 12 amino acids. CDR1 and CDR2 from the germline V gene are DFQATT and SNEGSKA (reference sequence). J lost 8 bases, V lost 0 bases, and 1 base had no gene match. DNA for the CDR3: TGCAGTGCTAGAGACGACAGGGGGGGCTACACCTTC. This translates into CSARDDRGGYTF.